This paragraph covers one T cell receptor beta chain sequence. Its antigen is unknown. No qualities accompany the bases; no much larger clone lies one base away. Whole blood was collected in K2EDTA tubes by collaborating institutions according to the institutions' own protocols. For TCRbeta analysis, collaborators shipped samples in one of three forms: frozen whole blood, isolated PBMCs, or DNA extracted from either of those sample types. This entry is derived from a study of blood T cell repertoires in COVID-19 (dated by TCRdb to 2018 to 2020). Context from the whole study: The collaborator samples originated in the United States, Italy and Spain and spanned the acute and convalescent phases of COVID-19. The dataset comprised deeply sampled blood TCRbeta repertoires from subjects exposed to, actively infected with, or recovered from COVID-19. Where available, HLA class I and class II types were taken from metadata supplied by the sample provider and were not determined by assay-based typing. The repertoires were released in a freely available public database intended as a resource for research on the immune response to SARS-CoV-2. Samples were obtained from the ongoing ImmuneRACE study (first 160 participants) and from over 1,000 subjects provided by 6 global collaborators. The prospective study material was composed of cDNA or gDNA derived from T cells, B-cell-depleted T cells, or PBMCs. Nearly every sample came with metadata listing a de-identified subject ID, COVID-19 status, age in years and sex.

CDR1 and CDR2 are drawn from the germline V gene: SGDLS, YYNGEE. Ends trimmed: V by 1 base, J by 4 bases; bases unmatched to a gene: 14. Including cysteine and phenylalanine, the CDR3 has 18 amino acids. The sequence is cut down to CDR3 DNA, 54 bases in frame from base 1. TCRbeta CDR3 regions were amplified from genomic DNA by means of the immunoSEQ Assay, a bias-controlled multiplex PCR. In the paper's pipeline: The number of nucleated cells in each sample was estimated from the amplification of reference gene primers within the assay. To quantify the absolute abundance of each unique TCRbeta CDR3 rearrangement, sequence reads were collapsed and filtered. For each sample, productive Simpson clonality was calculated by taking the square root of Simpson's diversity index across productive rearrangements. TCRdb took this table from immuneACCESS and kept in-frame rearrangements with V and J called. Such tables lack part of the clones; where checked against another copy, unresolved V genes explain under half of the gap, and the rest is unexplained. That table gives V, J and clone size, and the DNA gave D and trimming. The sample records approximately 670,000 clones, around 89% of which are singletons. Roughly 0.25% of the sample is in the top ten clones.

Beyond this particular receptor, the publication reports: The quantity of clinical and demographic metadata differed by source and by participant and was supplied without curation.

The sequence came from a woman aged 18-35 years with acute or convalescent COVID-19. The V gene is TRBV9 and the J gene is TRBJ1-1; a stretch of 9 junction bases matches TRBD1. Sequencing used peripheral blood. The CDR3 in this case is CASSVSPDRGPRVTEAFF. The DNA is TGTGCCAGCAGCGTAAGTCCGGACAGGGGTCCGCGTGTCACTGAAGCTTTCTTT.